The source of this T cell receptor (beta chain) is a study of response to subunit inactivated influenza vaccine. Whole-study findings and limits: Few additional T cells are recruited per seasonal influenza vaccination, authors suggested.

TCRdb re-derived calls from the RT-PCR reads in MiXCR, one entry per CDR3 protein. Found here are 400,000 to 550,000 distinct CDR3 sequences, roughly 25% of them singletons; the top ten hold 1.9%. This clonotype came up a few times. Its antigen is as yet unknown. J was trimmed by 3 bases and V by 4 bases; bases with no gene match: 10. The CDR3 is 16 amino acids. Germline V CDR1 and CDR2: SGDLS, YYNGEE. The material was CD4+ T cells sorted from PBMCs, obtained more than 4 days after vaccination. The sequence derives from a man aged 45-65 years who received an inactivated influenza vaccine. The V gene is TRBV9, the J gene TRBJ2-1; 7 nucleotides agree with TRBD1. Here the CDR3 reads CASSIRGREYYNEQFF. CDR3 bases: TGTGCCAGCAGCATAAGGGGGCGAGAGTACTACAATGAGCAGTTCTTC. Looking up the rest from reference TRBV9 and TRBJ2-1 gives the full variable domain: DSGVTQTPKHLITATGQRVTLRCSPRSGDLSVYWYQQSLDQGLQFLIQYYNGEERAKGNILERFSAQQFPDLHSELNLSSLELGDSALYFCASSIRGREYYNEQFFGPGTRLTVL.